The 10 T cell receptor beta chains listed next were all sequenced from one sample in a study of T cell repertoires in cytomegalovirus infection. TCRdb re-derived calls from the reads in MiXCR, one entry per CDR3 protein. The sample holds 480,000 or so distinct CDR3 sequences; approximately 10% are singletons and the top ten take roughly a tenth. Input material: PBMCs. The origin of the receptors is a human donor in good health (CMV status not recorded). Some clones in this sample may be carry-over from other donors' samples.

This clonotype was seen a few times. The chain uses TRBV5-4 and TRBJ2-4, with 9 bases identical to TRBD1. Trimming removed 4 bases from V and 2 bases from J; junction bases left unmatched: 4. Per germline, CDR1 SGHNT and CDR2 YYREEE (reference sequence). This CDR3 is built from 15 residues. The CDR3 loop is CASSPGQGPKNIQYF. CDR3 DNA: TGTGCCAGCAGCCCGGGACAGGGTCCCAAAAACATTCAGTACTTC.

The CDR3: CAASPGNYGYTF. In DNA form, the CDR3 reads TGTGCCGCATCGCCAGGGAACTATGGCTACACCTTC. This chain links TRBV10-3 with TRBJ1-2; possibly TRBD1 for D (5 bases). The CDR3 contains 12 residues. Germline loops: CDR1 ENHRY, CDR2 SYGVKD. V was trimmed by 11 bases and J by 2 bases, leaving 12 bases between them.

This sequence joins TRBV27 and TRBJ2-1; 10 bases fit TRBD1. The germline V gene encodes CDR1 MNHEY and CDR2 SMNVEV (reference sequence). This CDR3 has 19 amino acids. With 5 bases clipped from V and 8 bases from J, the junction kept 21 bases outside the gene matches. CDR3 residues: CASSARDRGLRGIGDEQFF. CDR3 nucleotides: TGTGCCAGCAGTGCTAGGGACAGGGGTTTGCGAGGGATTGGGGATGAGCAGTTCTTC.

There are a few counts of this clonotype. V is TRBV28 and J is TRBJ1-2; a weak D match, TRBD1 (5 bases). The CDR3 extends over 14 amino acids. Germline V CDR1 and CDR2: MDHEN, SYDVKM. V was pared by 9 bases and J by 4 bases, with 18 bases between. CDR3 residues: CASLYRDGSYGYTF. The CDR3 nucleotides read TGTGCCAGTCTCTACCGGGACGGCTCCTATGGCTACACCTTC.

This clonotype was recorded at least ten times. The J gene is TRBJ1-6, the V gene TRBV7-7; D not certain. The CDR3 length is 13 residues. Trimming stripped 5 bases from V and 6 bases from J, with 8 bases between. CDR1 SSHAT and CDR2 FNYEAQ come from the germline V gene (reference sequence). The CDR3 nucleotides read TGTGCCAGCAGCGAAGATCTTAATTCACCCCTCCACTTT. Translated, it gives CASSEDLNSPLHF.

This clonotype was detected ten times or more. This chain connects TRBV12-3 or TRBV12-4 to TRBJ2-3; maybe TRBD2 (6 bases). The length of the CDR3 is 15 residues. V gave up 5 bases and J gave up 0 bases, with 12 bases separating them. The CDR3 here is CASSRDFASTDTQYF. The CDR3 nucleotides read TGTGCCAGCAGTAGGGACTTCGCTAGCACAGATACGCAGTATTTT.

This clonotype showed up just a few times. This chain's CDR3 is CSARAGYGYTF. The CDR3 DNA follows: TGCAGTGCTAGGGCGGGGTATGGCTACACCTTC. This chain uses TRBV20-1 with TRBJ1-2; no clear D gene. The CDR3 covers 11 residues. Per germline, CDR1 DFQATT and CDR2 SNEGSKA (reference sequence). V was pared by 3 bases and J by 5 bases, with 7 bases between.

Details on this clonotype: This may come from a read error, since a much larger clone is one base off. The chain couples TRBV11-2 to TRBJ2-4; D is unresolved. Trimming removed 8 bases at V and 0 bases at J, with 11 bases between. The germline gives CDR1 SGHAT, CDR2 FQNNGV. This CDR3 is 14 amino acids long. The DNA of the CDR3 is TGTGCCAGCTGCCTCTTATTAGCCAAAAACATTCAGTACTTC. It codes for CASCLLLAKNIQYF. Supplemented by reference TRBV11-2 and TRBJ2-4, the full variable domain reads EAGVAQSPRYKIIEKRQSVAFWCNPISGHATLYWYQQILGQGPKLLIQFQNNGVVDDSQLPKDRFSAERLKGVDSTLKIQPAKLEDSAVYLCASCLLLAKNIQYFGAGTRLSVL.

The chain uses TRBV6-2 or TRBV6-3 and TRBJ2-1; 16 bases agree with TRBD2. V lost 7 bases and J lost 8; bases outside the gene matches: 5. This CDR3 is built from 15 residues. Germline values: CDR1 MNHEY, CDR2 SVGEGT. CDR3 sequence reads: CASNWGTSGRDEQFF. The CDR3 DNA is TGTGCCAGCAATTGGGGGACTAGCGGGAGGGATGAGCAGTTCTTC.

This clonotype has ten or more counts. The chain combines TRBV7-2 with TRBJ2-7; 11 positions agree with TRBD1. In germline, CDR1 is SGHTA, CDR2 FQGNSA. The trim removed 2 bases at V and 4 bases at J, leaving 7 bases unmatched. The CDR3 spans 16 residues. The CDR3 here is CASSLRGTGGSYEQYF. In DNA form, the CDR3 reads TGTGCCAGCAGCTTAAGGGGGACAGGGGGAAGTTACGAGCAGTACTTC.